This T cell receptor beta chain was sequenced in a study of blood T cells in healthy people across ages. General study findings and limits: No conclusive comparison of naive versus antigen-experienced cells was possible with unsorted PBMCs. Across the age range, TCR beta diversity per million T cells fell in a roughly linear way. Percentage of naive T cells showed a strong correlation with TCR beta diversity.

As for this clonotype: Its cognate antigen is unknown.

A second PCR of about 7 to 12 cycles used a sample-barcoded 5' primer and a J-beta primer mix. TCRdb re-analysed the 5' RACE reads in MiXCR, keeping a single row per CDR3 protein. Of about 1.5 million distinct CDR3 sequences listed, 35% to 45% are singletons. Each sample yielded at least 6 micrograms of PBMC total RNA. CDR3 size: 14 residues. V shed 4 bases and J shed 4 bases, with 11 bases lying between them. Germline V gives CDR1 SEHNR, CDR2 FQNEAQ (reference sequence). The V gene is TRBV7-9, the J gene TRBJ1-3; weak D call: TRBD1 (6 bases). Sequencing was done on a sample of blood. The receptor comes from a young woman in good health. CDR3 coding DNA: TGTGCCAGCAGCTCCCTGGGACAAGGAAACACCATATATTTT. Protein product: CASSSLGQGNTIYF.